This is a list of T cell receptor beta chains from one sample in a study of cytomegalovirus exposure and HLA in healthy donors. The repertoire was sequenced with immunoSEQ multiplex PCR; TCRdb's copy has only in-frame clones and lacks some. The table has approximately 160,000 clones, about 85% seen once. The specimen was PBMCs. These receptors originate from a man aged 50-59 years in good health and CMV-seropositive. CDR3s include the opening cysteine and the closing phenylalanine or tryptophan. The D gene is left open where the match is weak. Clone size is shown for a subset of rows, as once, few, many or a class of expanded clone.

>.|TRBJ2-3|TRBV5-5|.
CASSLAGSEGGDTQYF
TGTGCCAGCAGCTTGGCCGGTTCAGAAGGAGGAGATACGCAGTATTTT
>.|TRBJ2-7|TRBV27|TRBD2
CASSPIAGGNYEQYF
TGTGCCAGCAGTCCGATAGCGGGAGGGAATTACGAGCAGTACTTC
>.|TRBJ2-1|TRBV30|.
CAWTGGTGSNEQFF
TGTGCCTGGACCGGGGGAACGGGGTCGAATGAGCAGTTCTTC
>.|TRBJ1-1|TRBV28|.
CASTPPGSLAEAFF
TGTGCCAGCACGCCTCCAGGGTCCCTCGCTGAAGCTTTCTTT
>.|TRBJ2-7|TRBV6-5|.
CASSYNLRDSQYF
TGTGCCAGCAGTTATAATCTGCGGGACTCCCAGTACTTC
>.|TRBJ2-1|TRBV9|TRBD1
CASSPQGDFYNEQFF
TGTGCCAGCAGCCCACAGGGGGATTTCTACAATGAGCAGTTCTTC
>few|TRBJ2-5|TRBV14|TRBD2
CASSQDSVLAGGVQETQYF
TGTGCCAGCAGCCAAGATTCAGTACTAGCGGGAGGGGTTCAAGAGACCCAGTACTTC
>.|TRBJ2-7|TRBV5-1|TRBD2
CASSQLAGANEQYF
TGCGCCAGCAGCCAACTAGCGGGAGCAAACGAGCAGTACTTC
>.|TRBJ2-5|TRBV10-3|.
CAISDPSSTETQYF
TGTGCCATCAGTGACCCTTCTAGCACAGAGACCCAGTACTTC
>.|TRBJ2-1|TRBV9|TRBD2
CASSVTSSYNEQFF
TGTGCCAGCAGCGTGACTAGCAGCTACAATGAGCAGTTCTTC
>.|TRBJ1-2|TRBV6-5|.
CASSYSRESLNYGYTF
TGTGCCAGCAGTTACTCCCGGGAGTCCCTTAACTATGGCTACACCTTC
>.|TRBJ2-3|TRBV11-2|TRBD1
CASSPDRSSDTQYF
TGTGCCAGCAGCCCGGACAGGTCTTCAGATACGCAGTATTTT
>.|TRBJ1-4|TRBV2|.
CASGLREKLFF
TGTGCCAGCGGACTTCGCGAAAAACTGTTTTTT
>few|TRBJ1-1|TRBV7-2|TRBD1
CASSLARTGVGGAFF
TGTGCCAGCAGCTTAGCGCGTACAGGGGTAGGTGGAGCTTTCTTT
>few|TRBJ2-2|TRBV4-3|TRBD2
CASSQDIKTSFSNTGELFF
TGCGCCAGCAGCCAAGATATCAAGACTAGCTTTTCGAACACCGGGGAGCTGTTTTTT
>once|TRBJ2-6|TRBV6-4|TRBD2
CATQLPGGGGRGANVLTF
TGTGCCACCCAACTCCCCGGGGGTGGCGGGAGGGGGGCCAACGTCCTGACTTTC
>.|TRBJ1-2|TRBV18|.
CASSPLSEVYGYTF
TGTGCCAGCTCACCACTGAGCGAAGTGTATGGCTACACCTTC
>.|TRBJ1-2|TRBV29-1|TRBD1
CSVGGQGYGYTF
TGCAGCGTTGGGGGACAGGGGTATGGCTACACCTTC
>.|TRBJ1-6|TRBV6-1|TRBD1
CASRPGQMLSPLHF
TGTGCCAGCAGACCGGGACAGATGCTGTCACCCCTCCACTTT
>.|TRBJ2-7|TRBV9|TRBD1
CASSSQGSEQYF
TGTGCCAGCAGCTCACAGGGGTCCGAGCAGTACTTC
>.|TRBJ2-7|TRBV10-3|.
CAISEVEEKYF
TGTGCCATCAGTGAAGTAGAAGAGAAGTACTTC
>.|TRBJ2-1|TRBV7-2|TRBD2
CASSRTGTSGRNEQFF
TGTGCCAGCAGCCGGACAGGGACTAGCGGGAGGAATGAGCAGTTCTTC
>.|TRBJ1-2|TRBV6-1|TRBD1
CASSGTGGLYGYTF
TGTGCCAGCAGTGGGACAGGGGGCCTCTATGGCTACACCTTC
>.|TRBJ1-1|TRBV4-1|.
CASSPSAAGANTEAFF
TGCGCCAGCAGCCCAAGCGCTGCGGGCGCGAACACTGAAGCTTTCTTT
>.|TRBJ1-5|TRBV5-1|TRBD1
CASSTTGVDQPQHF
TGCGCCAGCAGCACGACAGGGGTGGATCAGCCCCAGCATTTT
>.|TRBJ1-4|TRBV6-5|TRBD1
CASSYRDREDEKLFF
TGTGCCAGCAGTTACAGGGACAGGGAAGATGAAAAACTGTTTTTT
>few|TRBJ2-6|TRBV7-3|TRBD2
CASSLTGRSGSSGANVLTF
TGTGCCAGCAGCTTAACCGGCCGTAGCGGGAGCTCTGGGGCCAACGTCCTGACTTTC
>.|TRBJ2-2|TRBV19|.
CASSAAENTGELFF
TGTGCCAGTAGTGCAGCGGAGAACACCGGGGAGCTGTTTTTT
>few|TRBJ1-2|TRBV4-3|.
CASSQEILPGVYGYTF
TGCGCCAGCAGCCAAGAAATTCTTCCAGGGGTCTATGGCTACACCTTC
>.|TRBJ2-3|TRBV11-3|.
CASSFGETLDTQYF
TGTGCCAGCAGCTTTGGGGAGACACTCGATACGCAGTATTTT
>.|TRBJ1-2|TRBV5-4|.
CASSIDSYGYTF
TGTGCCAGCAGCATCGACAGCTATGGCTACACCTTC
>few|TRBJ1-5|TRBV28|TRBD1
CASRLPGTGNQPQHF
TGTGCCAGCAGGCTTCCCGGGACAGGGAATCAGCCCCAGCATTTT
>few|TRBJ2-2|TRBV2|TRBD2
CASSGGGLNTGELFF
TGTGCCAGCAGTGGCGGGGGGCTGAACACCGGGGAGCTGTTTTTT
>.|TRBJ1-2|TRBV6-5|.
CASTSGLRNGYTF
TGTGCCAGCACCTCAGGGTTGAGGAATGGCTACACCTTC
>.|TRBJ2-5|TRBV7-9|TRBD1
CASSRQGTGEQETQYF
TGTGCCAGCAGTCGTCAAGGGACAGGGGAGCAAGAGACCCAGTACTTC
>.|TRBJ2-2|TRBV7-3|TRBD2
CASTVPGGTGELFF
TGTGCCAGCACCGTCCCGGGGGGGACCGGGGAGCTGTTTTTT
>.|TRBJ2-7|TRBV7-3|TRBD2
CASSLYPSGNYEQYF
TGTGCCAGCAGCTTATATCCTAGCGGCAACTACGAGCAGTACTTC
>.|TRBJ1-6|TRBV4-1|.
CASSQVGLPNSPLHF
TGCGCCAGCAGCCAAGTGGGCTTACCAAATTCACCCCTCCACTTT
>.|TRBJ1-3|TRBV27|.
CASSLRAGNTIYF
TGTGCCAGCAGTTTACGCGCGGGAAACACCATATATTTT
>.|TRBJ2-7|TRBV28|.
CASSLHGITTYEQYF
TGTGCCAGCAGTTTGCACGGGATTACGACCTACGAGCAGTACTTC